The 5 T cell receptor beta chains reported below all come from one sample, sequenced in a study of blood T cell repertoires in COVID-19. The repertoire was sequenced with immunoSEQ multiplex PCR; TCRdb's copy has only in-frame clones and lacks some. This sample carries 200,000 or so clones, 80% to 85% of them seen once, and the ten largest clones take over 2.5%. Material: peripheral blood. The receptors originated from a woman aged 30 to 39 who had recovered from COVID-19.

In this sample, this clone turned up once. The chain uses TRBV4-1 and TRBJ2-7, with 7 nucleotides matching TRBD2. The junction had 4 bases not matched to a gene; V was cut back by 3 bases and J by 5 bases. The CDR3 is 13 amino acids. Looked up from germline, CDR1 is MGHRA and CDR2 is YSYEKL. CDR3 nucleotide sequence: TGCGCCAGCAGCCATGGGCTAGCGGACGAGCAGTACTTC. Protein product: CASSHGLADEQYF.

V and J are TRBV5-1 and TRBJ1-5; 8 nucleotides match TRBD1. Germline assignment: CDR1 SGHRS and CDR2 YFSETQ. The CDR3 is 15 residues long. With V trimmed by 1 base and J by 3 bases, 3 bases remained unmatched. CDR3 residues: CASSLQGAVNQPQHF. The CDR3 coding sequence is TGCGCCAGCAGCTTGCAGGGGGCAGTCAATCAGCCCCAGCATTTT.

The V and J genes are TRBV2 and TRBJ1-5, with 9 bases matching TRBD1. From germline, CDR1 is SNHLY and CDR2 FYNNEI. V dropped 4 bases and J dropped 0; count of bases not matched to a gene: 1. The CDR3 extends over 15 amino acids. CDR3 DNA: TGTGCCAGCAGTGGGGGACAGGGTAGCAATCAGCCCCAGCATTTT. Amino acid sequence: CASSGGQGSNQPQHF.

The chain carries TRBV3-1 (or the pseudogene TRBV3-2) and TRBJ1-2, with D hard to call. The CDR3 contains 13 residues. Germline-derived CDR1 and CDR2 are LGHDT and YNNKEL (reference sequence). V was pared by 0 bases and J by 3 bases, with 5 bases between. The CDR3 is CASSQESHYGYTF. The CDR3 DNA reads TGTGCCAGCAGCCAAGAAAGCCACTATGGCTACACCTTC.

The rearrangement uses TRBV11-2 and TRBJ2-7; 11 bases match TRBD2. This CDR3 contains 18 residues. The ends lost 5 bases at V and 2 bases at J; junction bases unmatched: 14. Germline lookup yields CDR1 SGHAT and CDR2 FQNNGV. The CDR3 spells CASSHPGVAGGNTYEQYF. CDR3 in DNA: TGTGCCAGCAGCCACCCCGGGGTAGCGGGAGGGAATACCTACGAGCAGTACTTC.